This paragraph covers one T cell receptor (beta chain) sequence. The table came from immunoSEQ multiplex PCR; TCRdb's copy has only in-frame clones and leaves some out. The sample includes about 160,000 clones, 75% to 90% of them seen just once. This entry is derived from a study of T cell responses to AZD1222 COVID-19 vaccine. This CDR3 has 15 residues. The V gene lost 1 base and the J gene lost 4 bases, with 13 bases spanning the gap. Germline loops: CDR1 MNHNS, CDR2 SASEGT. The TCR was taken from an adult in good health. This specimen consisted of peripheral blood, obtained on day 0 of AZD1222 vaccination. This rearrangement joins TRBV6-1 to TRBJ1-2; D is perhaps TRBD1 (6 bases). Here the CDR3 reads CASSEDRVRTYGYTF. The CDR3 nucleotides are TGTGCCAGCAGTGAAGACAGGGTTCGGACCTATGGCTACACCTTC.